This T cell receptor beta chain appears in the sequencing data of a study of cytomegalovirus exposure and HLA in healthy donors. Looking at the study overall: Clustering assigned about 80% of the roughly 380 genotyped donors to the Caucasian-associated ancestry cluster.

V was shortened by 0 bases and J by 3 bases, with 8 bases between the two germline ends. The CDR3 spans 14 residues. The germline V gene has CDR1 SGHVS and CDR2 FQNEAQ. About this clone: As yet, its antigen is unknown.

Both 60 Vbeta primers and 13 Jbeta primers went into the PCR. Clones were read by immunoSEQ multiplex PCR, and TCRdb kept only the in-frame ones, dropping some. The sample has under 250,000 clones; around three quarters are singletons. Study-level points and caveats: A prior analysis recorded that most TCR beta V segments were productive about 87% or about 30% of the time.

V gene TRBV7-8 combines with J gene TRBJ1-2; D gene uncertain. The source of this sequence is a woman aged 30 to 39 in good health and CMV-seropositive. Sequences were obtained from PBMCs. The CDR3 DNA is TGTGCCAGCAGCTTAGCGGCGAGGGACTATGGCTACACCTTC. It codes for CASSLAARDYGYTF.